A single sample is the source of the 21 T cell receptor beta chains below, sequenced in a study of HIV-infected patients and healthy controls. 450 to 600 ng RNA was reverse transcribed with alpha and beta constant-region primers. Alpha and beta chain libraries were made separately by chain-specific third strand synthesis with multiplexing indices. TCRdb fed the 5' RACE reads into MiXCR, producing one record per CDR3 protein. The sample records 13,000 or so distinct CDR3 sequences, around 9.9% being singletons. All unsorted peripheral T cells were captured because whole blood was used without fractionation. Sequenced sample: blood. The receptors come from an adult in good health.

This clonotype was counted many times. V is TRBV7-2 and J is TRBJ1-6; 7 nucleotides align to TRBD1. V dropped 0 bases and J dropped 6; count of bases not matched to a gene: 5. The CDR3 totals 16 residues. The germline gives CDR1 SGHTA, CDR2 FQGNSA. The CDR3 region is CASSLARQGRNSPLHF. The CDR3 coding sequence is TGTGCCAGCAGCTTAGCGAGACAGGGTCGTAATTCACCCCTCCACTTT.

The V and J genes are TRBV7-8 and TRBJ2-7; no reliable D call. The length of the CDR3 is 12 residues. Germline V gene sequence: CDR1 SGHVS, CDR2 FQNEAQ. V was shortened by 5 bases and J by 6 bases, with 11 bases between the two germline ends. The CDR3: CASSPVTREQYF. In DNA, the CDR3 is TGTGCCAGCAGCCCTGTGACGCGCGAGCAGTACTTC.

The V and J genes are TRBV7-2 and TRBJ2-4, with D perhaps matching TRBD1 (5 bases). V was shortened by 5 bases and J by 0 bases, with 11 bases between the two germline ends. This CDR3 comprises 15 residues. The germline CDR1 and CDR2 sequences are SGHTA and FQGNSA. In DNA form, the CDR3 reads TGTGCCAGCAGCCCGTCAGGGCGAGCCAAAAACATTCAGTACTTC. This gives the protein CASSPSGRAKNIQYF.

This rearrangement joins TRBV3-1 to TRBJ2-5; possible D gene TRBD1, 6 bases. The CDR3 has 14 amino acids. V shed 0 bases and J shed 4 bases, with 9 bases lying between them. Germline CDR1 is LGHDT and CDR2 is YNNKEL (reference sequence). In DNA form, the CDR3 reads TGTGCCAGCAGCCAAGACAGGGGCGGAGAGACCCAGTACTTC. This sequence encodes CASSQDRGGETQYF.

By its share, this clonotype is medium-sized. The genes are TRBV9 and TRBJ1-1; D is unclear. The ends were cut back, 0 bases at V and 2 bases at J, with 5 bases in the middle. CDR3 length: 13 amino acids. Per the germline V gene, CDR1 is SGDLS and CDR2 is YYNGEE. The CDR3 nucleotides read TGTGCCAGCAGCGTAGTCATTAACACTGAAGCTTTCTTT. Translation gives CASSVVINTEAFF.

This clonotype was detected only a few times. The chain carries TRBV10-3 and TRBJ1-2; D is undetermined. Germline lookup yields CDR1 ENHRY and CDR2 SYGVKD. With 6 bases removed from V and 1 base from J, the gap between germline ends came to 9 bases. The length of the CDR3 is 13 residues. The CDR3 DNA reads TGTGCCATCAGCGAACCGCTTAACTATGGCTACACCTTC. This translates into CAISEPLNYGYTF.

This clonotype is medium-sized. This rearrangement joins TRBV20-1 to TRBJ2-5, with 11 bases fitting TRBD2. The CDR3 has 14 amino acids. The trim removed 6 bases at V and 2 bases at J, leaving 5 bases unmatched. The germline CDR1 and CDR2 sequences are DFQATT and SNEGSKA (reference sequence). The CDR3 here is CSATGTSGQETQYF. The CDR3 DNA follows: TGCAGTGCCACCGGGACTAGCGGACAAGAGACCCAGTACTTC.

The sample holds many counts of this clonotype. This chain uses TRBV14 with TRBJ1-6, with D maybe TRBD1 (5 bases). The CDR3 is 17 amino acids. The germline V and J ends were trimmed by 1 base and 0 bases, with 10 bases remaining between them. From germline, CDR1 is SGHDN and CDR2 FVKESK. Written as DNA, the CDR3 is TGTGCCAGCAGCCAAGCTGGGAGGGGCTCCTATAATTCACCCCTCCACTTT. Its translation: CASSQAGRGSYNSPLHF.

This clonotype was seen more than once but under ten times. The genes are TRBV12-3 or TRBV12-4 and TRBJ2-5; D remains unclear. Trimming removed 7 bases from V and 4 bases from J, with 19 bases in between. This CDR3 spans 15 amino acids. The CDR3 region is CASTPAPDRPETQYF. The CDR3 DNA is TGTGCCAGCACACCGGCTCCTGACCGCCCAGAGACCCAGTACTTC.

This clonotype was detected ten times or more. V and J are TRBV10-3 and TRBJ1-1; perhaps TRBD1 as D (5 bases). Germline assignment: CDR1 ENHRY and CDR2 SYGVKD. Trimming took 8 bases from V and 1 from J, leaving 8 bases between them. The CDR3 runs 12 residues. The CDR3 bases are TGTGCCATCGGGACTGAGAACACTGAAGCTTTCTTT. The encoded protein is CAIGTENTEAFF.

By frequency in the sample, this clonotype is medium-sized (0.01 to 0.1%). The CDR3 nucleotides are TGTGCCAGCAGGCAGGACAGGGGGAGCCAAGAGACCCAGTACTTC. Translated, it gives CASRQDRGSQETQYF. V and J are TRBV2 and TRBJ2-5; 10 bases line up with TRBD1. Losses at the gene ends were 6 bases for V and 1 base for J; bases not matched to a gene: 5. Looked up from germline, CDR1 is SNHLY and CDR2 is FYNNEI. This CDR3 contains 15 residues.

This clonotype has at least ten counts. Here the CDR3 reads CASSPGPFVGEQFF. The CDR3 DNA follows: TGTGCCAGCAGCCCAGGACCCTTCGTGGGGGAGCAGTTCTTC. The chain carries TRBV3-1 and TRBJ2-1; D ambiguous. CDR1 is LGHDT and CDR2 is YNNKEL in the germline V gene (reference sequence). CDR3 length: 14 residues. V was pared by 4 bases and J by 10 bases, with 17 bases between.

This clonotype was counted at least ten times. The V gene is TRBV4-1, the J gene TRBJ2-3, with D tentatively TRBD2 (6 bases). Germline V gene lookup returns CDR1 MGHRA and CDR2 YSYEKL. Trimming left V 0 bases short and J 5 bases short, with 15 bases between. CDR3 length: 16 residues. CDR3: CASSQDRGILGDTQYF. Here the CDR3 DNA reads TGCGCCAGCAGCCAAGATCGCGGGATCCTGGGAGATACGCAGTATTTT.

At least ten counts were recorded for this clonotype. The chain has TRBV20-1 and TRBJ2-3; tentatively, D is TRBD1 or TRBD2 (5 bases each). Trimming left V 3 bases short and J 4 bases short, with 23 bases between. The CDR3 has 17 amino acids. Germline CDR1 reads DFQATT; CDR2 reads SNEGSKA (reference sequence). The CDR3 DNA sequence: TGCAGTGCTAGTGCCCTCGGGACGGGAAGAAACGCAGATACGCAGTATTTT. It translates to CSASALGTGRNADTQYF.

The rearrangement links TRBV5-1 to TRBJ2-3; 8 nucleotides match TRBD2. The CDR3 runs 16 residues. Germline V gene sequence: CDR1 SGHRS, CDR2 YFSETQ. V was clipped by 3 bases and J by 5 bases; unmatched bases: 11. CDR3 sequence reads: CASSSPPSGSGDTQYF. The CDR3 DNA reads TGCGCCAGCAGCTCCCCTCCGAGCGGGAGTGGAGATACGCAGTATTTT.

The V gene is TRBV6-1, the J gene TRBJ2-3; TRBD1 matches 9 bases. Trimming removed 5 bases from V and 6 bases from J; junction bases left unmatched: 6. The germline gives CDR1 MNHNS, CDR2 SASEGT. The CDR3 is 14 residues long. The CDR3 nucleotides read TGTGCCAGCAGTTCAAGGACAGGGGAGGATACGCAGTATTTT. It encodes CASSSRTGEDTQYF.

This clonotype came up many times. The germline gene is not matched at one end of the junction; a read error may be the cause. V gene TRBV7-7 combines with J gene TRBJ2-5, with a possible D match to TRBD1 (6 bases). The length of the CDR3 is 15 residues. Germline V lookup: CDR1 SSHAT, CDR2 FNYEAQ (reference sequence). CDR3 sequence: CASSLSRGIQETQYF. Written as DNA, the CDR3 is TGTGCTAGCAGCTTGAGCAGGGGCATCCAAGAGACCCAGTACTTC.

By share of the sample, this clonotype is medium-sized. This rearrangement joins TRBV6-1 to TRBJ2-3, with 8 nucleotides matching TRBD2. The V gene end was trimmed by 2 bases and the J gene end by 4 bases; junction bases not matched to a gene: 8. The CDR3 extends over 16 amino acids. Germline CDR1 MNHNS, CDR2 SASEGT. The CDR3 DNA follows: TGTGCCAGCAGTGAATCCGGGGGGGGCTGGTCAGATACGCAGTATTTT. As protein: CASSESGGGWSDTQYF.

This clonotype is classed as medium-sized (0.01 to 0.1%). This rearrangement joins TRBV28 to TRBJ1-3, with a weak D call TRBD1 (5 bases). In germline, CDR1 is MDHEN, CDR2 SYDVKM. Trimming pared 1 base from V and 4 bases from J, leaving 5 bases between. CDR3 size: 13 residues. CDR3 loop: CASSLYRGNTIYF. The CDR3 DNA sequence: TGTGCCAGCAGTTTATACAGGGGAAACACCATATATTTT.

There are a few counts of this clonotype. The CDR3 here is CASSLDFARPYEQYF. In nucleotides, the CDR3 is TGTGCCAGCAGCTTAGATTTCGCCCGTCCCTACGAGCAGTACTTC. The V gene is TRBV11-2, the J gene TRBJ2-7; D gene ambiguous. The CDR3 runs to 15 residues. The V and J ends lost 0 bases and 2 bases respectively, with 11 bases between them. The germline V gene encodes CDR1 SGHAT and CDR2 FQNNGV.

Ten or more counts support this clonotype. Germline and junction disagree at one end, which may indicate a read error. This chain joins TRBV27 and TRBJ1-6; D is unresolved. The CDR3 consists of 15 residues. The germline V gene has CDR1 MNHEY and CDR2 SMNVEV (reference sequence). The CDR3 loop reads CASSFIRDYISPLHF. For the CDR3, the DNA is TGTGCCAGCAGTTTCATTAGGGATTATATTTCACCCCTCCACTTT.